The sequence of this T cell receptor beta chain was determined in a study of tumor and adjacent non-tumor tissue in lung cancer. Whole-study context: Histology: 12 adenocarcinoma, a couple of squamous cell carcinoma, 1 small cell lung cancer.

A modified ARM-PCR protocol with three rounds of nested PCR amplified TCRbeta. TCRdb reprocessed the multiplex PCR reads with MiXCR, giving one entry per CDR3 protein. The table has about 110,000 distinct CDR3 sequences, 50% to 70% seen once. No cell sorting was done before RNA was extracted from the tissue. Distant lung tissue was collected more than 3 cm away from the tumor edge. This CDR3 is built from 14 residues. V was trimmed by 8 bases and J by 5 bases, leaving 16 bases between them. This rearrangement joins TRBV12-3 or TRBV12-4 to TRBJ2-1; the D gene is possibly TRBD1 (6 bases). The specimen was distant non-tumor lung tissue. This receptor was obtained from a man in his 60s with non-small cell lung cancer. DNA of the CDR3: TGTGCCAGCCCGAATGGGGGCCCGCACAATGAGCAGTTCTTC. Encoded protein: CASPNGGPHNEQFF.